One and the same sample provided the 30 T cell receptor beta chains below, sequenced in a study of T cell changes during pregnancy in multiple sclerosis. Clones were sequenced by immunoSEQ multiplex PCR, and TCRdb holds only the in-frame ones, with some missing. The table records 100,000 or so clones, about nine tenths of them present only once. The source was peripheral blood, collected in the second trimester of pregnancy. These receptors were taken from a female donor in good health, enrolled as a control in a pregnancy study.

The J gene is TRBJ1-5, the V gene TRBV19; TRBD1 agrees at 8 bases. V shed 7 bases and J 3 bases; nucleotides not matched to a gene: 2. This CDR3 has 13 amino acids. Germline CDR1 reads LNHDA; CDR2 reads SQIVND (reference sequence). The CDR3 spells CASKDRDNQPQHF. The CDR3, as DNA: TGTGCCAGTAAGGACAGGGACAATCAGCCCCAGCATTTT.

The chain couples TRBV18 to TRBJ1-3, with D unresolved. V dropped 3 bases and J dropped 2 bases, with 11 bases sitting between them. The CDR3 length is 15 residues. The germline V gene has CDR1 KGHSH and CDR2 LQKENI. This CDR3 reads CASSPGGLAGNTIYF. CDR3 nucleotide sequence: TGTGCCAGCTCACCGGGCGGGTTAGCTGGAAACACCATATATTTT. Full variable domain (missing parts from reference TRBV18 and TRBJ1-3): NAGVMQNPRHLVRRRGQEARLRCSPMKGHSHVYWYRQLPEEGLKFMVYLQKENIIDESGMPKERFSAEFPKEGPSILRIQQVVRGDSAAYFCASSPGGLAGNTIYFGEGSWLTVV.

This chain uses TRBV28 with TRBJ1-1; 8 bases agree with TRBD1. This CDR3 contains 16 residues. J was trimmed by 5 bases and V by 0 bases; bases with no gene match: 8. The V gene's germline CDR1 is MDHEN and CDR2 SYDVKM. CDR3 loop: CASSLWAGGAGTEAFF. Written as DNA, the CDR3 is TGTGCCAGCAGTTTATGGGCAGGGGGCGCAGGAACTGAAGCTTTCTTT. Full variable domain (rest looked up from reference TRBV28 and TRBJ1-1): DVKVTQSSRYLVKRTGEKVFLECVQDMDHENMFWYRQDPGLGLRLIYFSYDVKMKEKGDIPEGYSVSREKKERFSLILESASTNQTSMYLCASSLWAGGAGTEAFFGQGTRLTVV.

The chain is built from TRBV19 and TRBJ1-4; 11 nucleotides agree with TRBD1. This CDR3 is 15 amino acids long. V dropped 5 bases and J dropped 4; count of bases not matched to a gene: 3. Germline V lookup: CDR1 LNHDA, CDR2 SQIVND (reference sequence). CDR3 nucleotides: TGTGCCAGTAGTTCGGGACAGGGGGTTAATGAAAAACTGTTTTTT. Protein sequence: CASSSGQGVNEKLFF.

This rearrangement joins TRBV19 to TRBJ1-2; 9 nucleotides agree with TRBD1. Losses at the gene ends were 8 bases for V and 0 bases for J; bases not matched to a gene: 7. Germline CDR1 is LNHDA and CDR2 is SQIVND (reference sequence). There are 15 residues in the CDR3. CDR3 in DNA: TGTGCCAGTGCCAAGGACAGGGGTACTAACTATGGCTACACCTTC. Translation: CASAKDRGTNYGYTF.

This clone was picked up many times. V is TRBV20-1 and J is TRBJ2-7; D gene ambiguous. This CDR3 region has 10 residues. CDR1 DFQATT and CDR2 SNEGSKA come from the germline V gene (reference sequence). Trimming took 6 bases from V and 3 from J, leaving 6 bases between them. The CDR3 sequence: CSARLYEQYF. The CDR3 DNA sequence: TGCAGTGCGAGACTCTACGAGCAGTACTTC.

This clone was picked up a small number of times. The chain joins TRBV19 to TRBJ1-6; tentative D call: TRBD1 (5 bases). This CDR3 region has 15 residues. Germline CDR1 is LNHDA and CDR2 is SQIVND (reference sequence). V lost 6 bases and J 9 bases, leaving 18 bases between the germline ends. DNA for the CDR3: TGTGCCAGTAGCTTGTCCGAGAGGGGAGGTTCACCCCTCCACTTT. Its translation is CASSLSERGGSPLHF. Filled out from reference TRBV19 and TRBJ1-6, the complete variable domain reads DGGITQSPKYLFRKEGQNVTLSCEQNLNHDAMYWYRQDPGQGLRLIYYSQIVNDFQKGDIAEGYSVSREKKESFPLTVTSAQKNPTAFYLCASSLSERGGSPLHFGNGTRLTVT.

This sequence joins TRBV7-2 and TRBJ2-3; maybe TRBD2 (5 bases). Trimming stripped 5 bases from V and 3 bases from J, with 15 bases between. This CDR3 contains 15 residues. Germline V gene sequence: CDR1 SGHTA, CDR2 FQGNSA. CDR3 in amino acids: CASSALAGTTDTQYF. The CDR3 DNA sequence: TGTGCCAGCAGCGCTCTAGCTGGAACGACAGATACGCAGTATTTT.

The V and J genes are TRBV11-3 and TRBJ1-1; possible D gene TRBD1, 6 bases. Trimming took 0 bases from V and 6 from J, leaving 11 bases between them. CDR3 length equals 14 residues. Germline CDR1 and CDR2: SGHNT and YENEEA. The CDR3 region is CASSLDRGSSEAFF. CDR3 in DNA: TGTGCCAGCAGCTTAGACAGGGGATCTTCTGAAGCTTTCTTT.

The chain links TRBV6-5 to TRBJ1-1; D call uncertain. The CDR3 runs to 13 residues. V lost 7 bases and J 4 bases, leaving 13 bases between the germline ends. Germline lookup yields CDR1 MNHEY and CDR2 SVGAGI. CDR3: CASKWQATTEAFF. The CDR3 nucleotides read TGTGCCAGCAAGTGGCAGGCGACCACTGAAGCTTTCTTT.

The V and J genes are TRBV30 and TRBJ2-2; 10 bases align to TRBD2. The V segment lost 2 bases and the J segment 2 bases; nucleotides outside the gene matches: 11. Germline assignment: CDR1 GTSNPN and CDR2 SVGIG (reference sequence). This CDR3 contains 18 residues. The CDR3: CAWSMRQGLAPNTGELFF. DNA for the CDR3: TGTGCCTGGAGTATGAGACAGGGACTAGCGCCTAACACCGGGGAGCTGTTTTTT. The whole variable domain, filled in from reference TRBV30 and TRBJ2-2, reads SQTIHQWPATLVQPVGSPLSLECTVEGTSNPNLYWYRQAAGRGLQLLFYSVGIGQISSEVPQNLSASRPQDRQFILSSKKLLLSDSGFYLCAWSMRQGLAPNTGELFFGEGSRLTVL.

The J gene is TRBJ2-7, the V gene TRBV14; TRBD2 is a possible D gene (5 bases). Trimming left V 1 base short and J 2 bases short, with 12 bases between. The CDR3 contains 15 residues. Germline-derived CDR1 and CDR2 are SGHDN and FVKESK. The CDR3 sequence is CASSQGRGPTYEQYF. CDR3 sequence (DNA): TGTGCCAGCAGCCAAGGAAGAGGGCCTACCTACGAGCAGTACTTC.

This clone was seen once. V gene TRBV11-3 combines with J gene TRBJ2-2, with TRBD2 matching 10 bases. After removal of 8 bases from V and 7 bases from J, the junction contained 13 bases not matched to a gene. Germline V gene sequence: CDR1 SGHNT, CDR2 YENEEA. The CDR3 has 16 residues. The chain's CDR3 is CASGNEAGGNGGELFF. In nucleotides, the CDR3 is TGTGCCAGCGGCAATGAAGCGGGAGGGAACGGCGGGGAGCTGTTTTTT.

The rearrangement joins TRBV11-2 to TRBJ1-2, with TRBD1 identical over 8 bases. CDR1 is SGHAT and CDR2 is FQNNGV in the germline V gene. CDR3 size: 16 residues. V was pared by 3 bases and J by 0 bases, with 6 bases of the junction left unmatched. The CDR3 protein is CASSFLGQGANYGYTF. The CDR3 nucleotides read TGTGCCAGCAGCTTCCTCGGACAGGGAGCTAACTATGGCTACACCTTC.

The chain uses TRBV14 and TRBJ2-3; 8 bases map to TRBD2. The V segment lost 5 bases and the J segment 14 bases; nucleotides outside the gene matches: 18. CDR3 size: 15 residues. Looked up from germline, CDR1 is SGHDN and CDR2 is FVKESK. The CDR3 spells CASSYPRSGGATMYF. Here the CDR3 DNA reads TGTGCCAGCAGCTACCCCCGGAGCGGGGGTGCTACCATGTATTTT.

The V call is TRBV10-3, the J call TRBJ1-3; 7 bases fit TRBD1. J gave up 4 bases and V 2 bases, and 5 bases lay outside the gene matches. The CDR3 runs 15 residues. Germline lookup yields CDR1 ENHRY and CDR2 SYGVKD. CDR3 bases: TGTGCCATCAGTGAGGTGACAGGGCTAGGAAACACCATATATTTT. This sequence encodes CAISEVTGLGNTIYF.

This clone showed up just once. In nucleotides, the CDR3 is TGTGCCAGCAAGCCCAGGGACACAGATACGCAGTATTTT. This gives the protein CASKPRDTDTQYF. The chain joins TRBV2 to TRBJ2-3, with a tentative D call TRBD1 (5 bases). V lost 7 bases and J 2 bases, leaving 10 bases between the germline ends. Germline assignment: CDR1 SNHLY and CDR2 FYNNEI. The CDR3 is 13 amino acids.

The chain carries TRBV29-1 and TRBJ2-7, with 8 bases lining up with TRBD1. CDR1 SQVTM and CDR2 ANQGSEA come from the germline V gene. V lost 6 bases to trimming and J lost 2 bases; unmatched junction nucleotides: 9. CDR3 length: 14 amino acids. The CDR3 is CSVAPGQDPYEQYF. The CDR3 DNA is TGCAGCGTAGCGCCGGGACAGGACCCCTACGAGCAGTACTTC.

The V gene is TRBV19, the J gene TRBJ1-3; 7 bases line up with TRBD1. J gave up 2 bases and V 7 bases, and 8 bases lay outside the gene matches. In germline, CDR1 is LNHDA, CDR2 SQIVND (reference sequence). The CDR3 sequence is 15 residues long. The CDR3 spells CASNAGQATGNTIYF. The DNA of the CDR3 is TGTGCCAGTAACGCAGGACAGGCGACTGGAAACACCATATATTTT.

The chain recombines TRBV7-9 with TRBJ1-2; D gene unclear. Trimming left V 1 base short and J 4 bases short, with 10 bases between. The CDR3 covers 14 residues. The germline V gene encodes CDR1 SEHNR and CDR2 FQNEAQ (reference sequence). CDR3 amino acids: CASSLEAGSYGYTF. The CDR3 DNA reads as TGTGCCAGCAGCTTAGAGGCGGGTTCCTATGGCTACACCTTC.

The V gene is TRBV11-2, the J gene TRBJ2-3; tentative D call: TRBD2 (6 bases). This CDR3 contains 16 residues. V was clipped by 4 bases and J by 7 bases, with 21 bases between them. Germline CDR1 SGHAT, CDR2 FQNNGV. The CDR3 DNA follows: TGTGCCAGCAGCTCTCTGGACTCACGGGGGAACAATACGCAGTATTTT. It encodes CASSSLDSRGNNTQYF.

The J gene is TRBJ2-2, the V gene TRBV28; D is unresolved. The CDR3 sequence is 18 residues long. V lost 3 bases to trimming and J lost 1 base, with 18 bases between them. Germline-derived CDR1 and CDR2 are MDHEN and SYDVKM. The CDR3 DNA follows: TGTGCCAGCAGTTTTCCCCTCAGGTCAGCCCTGAACACCGGGGAGCTGTTTTTT. This codes for CASSFPLRSALNTGELFF.

V gene TRBV30 combines with J gene TRBJ2-1; 10 nucleotides line up with TRBD2. Unmatched junction bases numbered 4, after V lost 4 bases and J lost 1 base. The germline gives CDR1 GTSNPN, CDR2 SVGIG (reference sequence). The CDR3 extends over 15 amino acids. The chain's CDR3 is CAWTSGSASYNEQFF. In nucleotides, the CDR3 is TGTGCCTGGACTAGCGGGAGCGCATCCTACAATGAGCAGTTCTTC.

The V call is TRBV5-4, the J call TRBJ2-1; 9 nucleotides agree with TRBD2. Germline loops: CDR1 SGHNT, CDR2 YYREEE (reference sequence). The trim removed 0 bases at V and 5 bases at J, leaving 6 bases unmatched. The CDR3 sequence is 16 residues long. CDR3 sequence (DNA): TGTGCCAGCAGCTTGGCGGGCGGGGGGGCCAACAATGAGCAGTTCTTC. This translates into CASSLAGGGANNEQFF.

The gene calls are TRBV9 and TRBJ2-7; perhaps TRBD1 as D (5 bases). CDR1 and CDR2 from the germline V gene are SGDLS and YYNGEE. This CDR3 has 15 residues. Trimming cost V 0 bases and J 3 bases, with 13 bases left between them. Here the CDR3 reads CASSVAAGPLYEQYF. For the CDR3, the DNA is TGTGCCAGCAGCGTAGCGGCAGGGCCCCTCTACGAGCAGTACTTC.

The chain has TRBV7-8 and TRBJ2-1, with 9 bases lining up with TRBD2. CDR1 SGHVS and CDR2 FQNEAQ come from the germline V gene. Trimming removed 5 bases from V and 3 bases from J; junction bases left unmatched: 8. The CDR3 runs 16 residues. CDR3 region: CASSQNLAGVYNEQFF. CDR3 nucleotides: TGTGCCAGCAGCCAGAACTTAGCGGGGGTCTACAATGAGCAGTTCTTC.

The V and J genes are TRBV4-2 and TRBJ1-3; D might be TRBD1 (5 bases). CDR3 size: 16 residues. The V end was cut by 1 base, the J end by 0 bases, with 10 bases between. CDR1 and CDR2 from the germline V gene are LGHNA and YNFKEQ. The CDR3 DNA sequence: TGTGCCAGCAGCCAAGGAGGGGAGGGCTCTGGAAACACCATATATTTT. Encoded protein: CASSQGGEGSGNTIYF.

The chain employs TRBV7-6 and TRBJ1-1, with a possible D match to TRBD1 (5 bases). Per the germline V gene, CDR1 is SGHVS and CDR2 is FNYEAQ. V lost 4 bases and J lost 1, with 13 bases in between. This CDR3 has 15 amino acids. Written as DNA, the CDR3 is TGTGCCAGCAGCTCCTACGGGGGGGGGAACACTGAAGCTTTCTTT. It encodes CASSSYGGGNTEAFF.

The CDR3 sequence is CASSLDQGASNQPQHF. CDR3 coding DNA: TGTGCCAGCAGCTTAGATCAGGGTGCTAGCAATCAGCCCCAGCATTTT. The rearrangement links TRBV11-2 to TRBJ1-5; tentative D call: TRBD1 (5 bases). The germline gives CDR1 SGHAT, CDR2 FQNNGV. Trimming shortened V by 0 bases and J by 0 bases, and 9 bases separated the two germline ends. The CDR3 has 16 amino acids.

The chain carries TRBV27 and TRBJ2-7, with 8 nucleotides matching TRBD1. Losses at the gene ends were 2 bases for V and 0 bases for J; bases not matched to a gene: 3. The germline CDR1 and CDR2 sequences are MNHEY and SMNVEV (reference sequence). The CDR3 is 15 amino acids. CDR3 DNA sequence: TGTGCCAGCAGTTTAAGGCAGGGGGCCTCCTACGAGCAGTACTTC. It translates to CASSLRQGASYEQYF.